The T cell receptor (beta chain) described here comes from a study of Ad26.COV2.S vaccination and SARS-CoV-2 variants. Turning to the study itself: Intramuscularly, Ad26.COV2.S was given either once or twice, 56 days apart.

Treatment in this sample: around 19 received Ad26.COV2.S at low or high dose, single or two shots; roughly five received placebo; per-sample allocation not given. Vaccine and placebo recipients were sampled on day 63 after the first injection. Assay used: immunoSEQ multiplex PCR; TCRdb lists only in-frame clones, some missing. The table lists hundreds of thousands of clones, 80% to 90% of them singletons. CDR1 is MDHEN, CDR2 SYDVKM, per germline. Germline trimming cut 6 bases from V and 5 bases from J; bases unmatched to any gene: 13. The CDR3 spans 17 residues. Sample: peripheral blood, taken in a trial of Ad26.COV2.S vaccine versus placebo. This receptor was obtained from a person aged 18-65 years who received the Ad26.COV2.S COVID-19 vaccine or a placebo. The chain combines TRBV28 with TRBJ2-3; 11 nucleotides match TRBD1. The CDR3 region has the DNA TGTGCCAGCAGGTGGACAGGGGGCAGAATTACCTTAGATACGCAGTATTTT. Translating it yields CASRWTGGRITLDTQYF.